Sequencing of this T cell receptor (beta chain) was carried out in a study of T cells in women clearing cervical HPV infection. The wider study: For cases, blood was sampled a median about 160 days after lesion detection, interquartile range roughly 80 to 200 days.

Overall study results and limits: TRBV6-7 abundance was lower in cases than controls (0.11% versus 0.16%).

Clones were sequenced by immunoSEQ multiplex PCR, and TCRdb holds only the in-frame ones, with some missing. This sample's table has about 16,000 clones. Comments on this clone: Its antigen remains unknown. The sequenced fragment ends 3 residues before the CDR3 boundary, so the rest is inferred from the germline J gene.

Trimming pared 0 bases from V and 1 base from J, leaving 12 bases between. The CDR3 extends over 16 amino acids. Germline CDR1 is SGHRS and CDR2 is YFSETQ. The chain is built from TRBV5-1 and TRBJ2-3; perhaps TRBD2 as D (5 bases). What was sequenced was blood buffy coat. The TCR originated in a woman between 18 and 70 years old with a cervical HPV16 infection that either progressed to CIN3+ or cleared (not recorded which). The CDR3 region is CASSLGPGVRTDTQYF. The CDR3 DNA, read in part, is TGCGCCAGCAGCTTGGGCCCCGGGGTTCGCACAGATACG.